The T cell receptor (beta chain) under discussion was sequenced for a study of OX40 agonist ivuxolimab in advanced cancers. Overall study context: At roughly 83% male, the cohort had a mean age of approximately 60 years, ranging from about 20 to 90.

A few counts support this clone. What it binds is not known. Overall study findings and caveats: The specificity for antigen of the expanded peripheral T cells was not determined.

The table came from immunoSEQ multiplex PCR; TCRdb's copy has only in-frame clones and leaves some out. The table includes over 65,000 clones, roughly 84% detected once. V gave up 7 bases and J gave up 3 bases, with 9 bases separating them. The V gene's germline CDR1 is DFQATT and CDR2 SNEGSKA (reference sequence). The CDR3 is 11 residues long. Sequencing used CD4+ or CD8+ T cells sorted from blood, obtained in a trial of the OX40 agonist ivuxolimab. The rearrangement joins TRBV20-1 to TRBJ1-1; D is undetermined. This TCR was recovered from an adult with an advanced solid tumor such as melanoma, head and neck, liver or kidney cancer. CDR3 sequence reads: CSVVDHTEAFF. In DNA form, the CDR3 reads TGCAGTGTCGTGGATCACACTGAAGCTTTCTTT.